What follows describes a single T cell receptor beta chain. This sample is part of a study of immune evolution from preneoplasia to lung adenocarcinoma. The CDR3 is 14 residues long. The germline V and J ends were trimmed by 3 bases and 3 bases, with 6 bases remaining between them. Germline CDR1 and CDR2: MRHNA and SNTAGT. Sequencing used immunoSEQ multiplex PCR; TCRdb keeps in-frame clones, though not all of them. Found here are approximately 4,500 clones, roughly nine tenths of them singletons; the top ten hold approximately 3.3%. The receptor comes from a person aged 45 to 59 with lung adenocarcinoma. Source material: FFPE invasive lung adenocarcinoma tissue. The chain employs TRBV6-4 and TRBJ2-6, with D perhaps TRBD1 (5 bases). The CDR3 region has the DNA TGTGCCAGCAGTGAAAGGGGTGGGGCCAACGTCCTGACTTTC. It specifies CASSERGGANVLTF.